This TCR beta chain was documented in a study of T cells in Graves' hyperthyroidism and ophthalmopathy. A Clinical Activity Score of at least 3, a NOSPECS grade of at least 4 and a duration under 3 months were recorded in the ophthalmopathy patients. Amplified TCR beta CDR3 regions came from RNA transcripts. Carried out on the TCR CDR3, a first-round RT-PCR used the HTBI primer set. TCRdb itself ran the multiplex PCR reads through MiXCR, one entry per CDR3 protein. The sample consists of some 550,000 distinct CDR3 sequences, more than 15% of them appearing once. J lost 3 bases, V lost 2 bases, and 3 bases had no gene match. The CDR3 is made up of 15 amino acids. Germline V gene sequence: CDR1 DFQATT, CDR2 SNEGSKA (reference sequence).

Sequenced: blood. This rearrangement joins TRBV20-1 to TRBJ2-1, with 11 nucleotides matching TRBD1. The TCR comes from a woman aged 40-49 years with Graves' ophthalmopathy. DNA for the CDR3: TGCAGTGCTAGATTCGGGACAGGGGGCTACAATGAGCAGTTCTTC. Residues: CSARFGTGGYNEQFF.